The T cell receptor (beta chain) under discussion was sequenced for a study of blood T cells in healthy people across ages. A second PCR of about 6 to 11 cycles used a sample-barcoded 5' primer and a J-beta primer mix. Each CDR3 protein gets one entry after TCRdb re-called the 5' RACE reads with MiXCR. The table includes about a million distinct CDR3 sequences, roughly 52% detected once. The CDR3 runs to 13 residues. Germline CDR1 reads SNHLY; CDR2 reads FYNNEI. V was clipped by 6 bases and J by 1 base, with 7 bases between them. Overall study findings and caveats: The CMV status of each donor remained undetermined, and this could have confounded shifts in expanded clonotypes. Among long-lived donors, naive CD4+ cells were more numerous and diversity higher than in aged donors. As age increased, TCR beta diversity per million T cells fell in a roughly linear fashion.

Per sample, extraction of total RNA gave at least 6 micrograms in every case. Points on this clonotype: Its specificity is unknown.

The receptor comes from a man aged 25-40 years in good health. The chain uses TRBV2 and TRBJ2-1; no clear D. The sample was blood. The DNA of the CDR3 is TGTGCCAGCAGGCCGGATTCCTACAATGAGCAGTTCTTC. Amino acid sequence: CASRPDSYNEQFF. The full variable domain, with the rest looked up from reference TRBV2 and TRBJ2-1, is EPEVTQTPSHQVTQMGQEVILRCVPISNHLYFYWYRQILGQKVEFLVSFYNNEISEKSEIFDDQFSVERPDGSNFTLKIRSTKLEDSAMYFCASRPDSYNEQFFGPGTRLTVL.